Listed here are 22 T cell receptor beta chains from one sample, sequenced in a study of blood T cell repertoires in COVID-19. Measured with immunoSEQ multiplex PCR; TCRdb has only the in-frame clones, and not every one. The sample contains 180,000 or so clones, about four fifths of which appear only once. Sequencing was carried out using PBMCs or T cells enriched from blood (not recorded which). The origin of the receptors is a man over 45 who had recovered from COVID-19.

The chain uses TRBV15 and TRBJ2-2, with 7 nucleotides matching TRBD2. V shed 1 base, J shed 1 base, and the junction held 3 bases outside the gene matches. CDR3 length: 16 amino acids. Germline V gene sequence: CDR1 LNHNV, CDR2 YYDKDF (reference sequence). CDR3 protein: CATSRGQRGNTGELFF. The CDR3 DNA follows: TGTGCCACCAGCAGAGGCCAGCGGGGGAACACCGGGGAGCTGTTTTTT.

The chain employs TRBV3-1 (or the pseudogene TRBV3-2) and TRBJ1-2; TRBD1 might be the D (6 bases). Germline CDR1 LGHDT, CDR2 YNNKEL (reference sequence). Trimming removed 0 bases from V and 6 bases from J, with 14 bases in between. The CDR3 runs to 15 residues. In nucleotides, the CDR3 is TGTGCCAGCAGCCAAGAGTTTGGGAGGGGGGATGGCTACACCTTC. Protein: CASSQEFGRGDGYTF.

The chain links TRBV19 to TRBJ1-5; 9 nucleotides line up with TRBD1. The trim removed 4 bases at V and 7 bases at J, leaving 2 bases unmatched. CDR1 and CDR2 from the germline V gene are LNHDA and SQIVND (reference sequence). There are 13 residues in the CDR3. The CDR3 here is CASSTQGAQPQHF. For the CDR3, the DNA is TGTGCCAGTAGTACACAGGGGGCCCAGCCCCAGCATTTT.

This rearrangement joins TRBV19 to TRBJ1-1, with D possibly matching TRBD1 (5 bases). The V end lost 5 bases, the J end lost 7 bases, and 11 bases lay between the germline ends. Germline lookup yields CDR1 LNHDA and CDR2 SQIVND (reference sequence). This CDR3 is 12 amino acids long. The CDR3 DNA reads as TGTGCCAGTAGTCACAGGATCAATGAAGCTTTCTTT. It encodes CASSHRINEAFF.

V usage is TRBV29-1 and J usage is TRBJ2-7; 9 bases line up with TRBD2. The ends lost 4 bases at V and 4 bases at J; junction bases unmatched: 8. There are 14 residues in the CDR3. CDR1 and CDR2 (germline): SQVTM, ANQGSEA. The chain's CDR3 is CSVGGGRAQYEQYF. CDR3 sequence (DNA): TGCAGCGTTGGGGGCGGGAGGGCCCAATACGAGCAGTACTTC.

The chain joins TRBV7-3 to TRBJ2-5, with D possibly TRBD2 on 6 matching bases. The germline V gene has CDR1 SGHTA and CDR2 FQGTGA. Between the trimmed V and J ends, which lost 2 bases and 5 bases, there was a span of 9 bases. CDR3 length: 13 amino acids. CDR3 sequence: CASSLGGLETQYF. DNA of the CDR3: TGTGCCAGCAGCTTAGGGGGGTTGGAGACCCAGTACTTC. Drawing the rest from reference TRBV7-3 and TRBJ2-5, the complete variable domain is GAGVSQTPSNKVTEKGKYVELRCDPISGHTALYWYRQSLGQGPEFLIYFQGTGAADDSGLPNDRFFAVRPEGSVSTLKIQRTERGDSAVYLCASSLGGLETQYFGPGTRLLVL.

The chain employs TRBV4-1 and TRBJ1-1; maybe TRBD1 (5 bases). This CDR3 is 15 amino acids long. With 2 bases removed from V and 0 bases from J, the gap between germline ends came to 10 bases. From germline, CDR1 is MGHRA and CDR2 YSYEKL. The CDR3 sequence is CASSQSGGLNTEAFF. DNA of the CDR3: TGCGCCAGCAGCCAATCGGGGGGACTGAACACTGAAGCTTTCTTT.

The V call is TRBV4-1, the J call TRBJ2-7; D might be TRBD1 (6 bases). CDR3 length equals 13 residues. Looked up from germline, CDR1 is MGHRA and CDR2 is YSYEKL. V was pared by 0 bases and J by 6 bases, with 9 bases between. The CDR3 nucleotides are TGCGCCAGCAGCCAAGATGGGACAATCGAGCAGTACTTC. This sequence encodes CASSQDGTIEQYF.

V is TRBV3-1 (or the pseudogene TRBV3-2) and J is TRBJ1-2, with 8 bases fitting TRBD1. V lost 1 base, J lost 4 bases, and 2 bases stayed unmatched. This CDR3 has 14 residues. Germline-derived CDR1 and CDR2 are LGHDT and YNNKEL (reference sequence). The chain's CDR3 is CASSQGGTGYGYTF. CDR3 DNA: TGTGCCAGCAGCCAAGGCGGGACAGGCTATGGCTACACCTTC.

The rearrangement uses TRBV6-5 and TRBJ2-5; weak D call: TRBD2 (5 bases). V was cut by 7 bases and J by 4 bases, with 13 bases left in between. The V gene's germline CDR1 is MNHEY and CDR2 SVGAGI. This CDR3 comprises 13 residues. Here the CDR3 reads CASKEPGLETQYF. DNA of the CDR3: TGTGCCAGCAAGGAGCCGGGGTTAGAGACCCAGTACTTC.

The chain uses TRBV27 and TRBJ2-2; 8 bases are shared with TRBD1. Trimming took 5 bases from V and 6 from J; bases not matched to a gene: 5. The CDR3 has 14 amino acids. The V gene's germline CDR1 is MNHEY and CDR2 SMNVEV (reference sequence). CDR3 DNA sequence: TGTGCCAGCAGTGTCTACAGGGGGGCCGGGGAGCTGTTTTTT. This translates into CASSVYRGAGELFF.

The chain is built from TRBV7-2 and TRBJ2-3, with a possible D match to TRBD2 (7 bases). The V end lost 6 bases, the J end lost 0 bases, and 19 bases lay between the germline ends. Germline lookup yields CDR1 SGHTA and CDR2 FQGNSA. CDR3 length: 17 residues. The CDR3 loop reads CASSLSRGGGSTDTQYF. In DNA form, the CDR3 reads TGTGCCAGCAGTCTCTCTCGTGGGGGGGGCAGCACAGATACGCAGTATTTT.

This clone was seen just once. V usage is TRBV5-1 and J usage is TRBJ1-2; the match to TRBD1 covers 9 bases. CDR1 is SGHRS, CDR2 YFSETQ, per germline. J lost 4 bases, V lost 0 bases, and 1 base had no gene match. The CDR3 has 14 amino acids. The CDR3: CASSLEQGAYGYTF. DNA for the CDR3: TGCGCCAGCAGCTTGGAACAGGGGGCCTATGGCTACACCTTC.

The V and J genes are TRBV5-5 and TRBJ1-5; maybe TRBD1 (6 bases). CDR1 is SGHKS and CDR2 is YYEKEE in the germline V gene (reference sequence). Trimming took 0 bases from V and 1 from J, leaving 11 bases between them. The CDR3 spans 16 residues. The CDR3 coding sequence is TGTGCCAGCAGCTTGGCCGGGACAACAAGCAATCAGCCCCAGCATTTT. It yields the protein CASSLAGTTSNQPQHF.

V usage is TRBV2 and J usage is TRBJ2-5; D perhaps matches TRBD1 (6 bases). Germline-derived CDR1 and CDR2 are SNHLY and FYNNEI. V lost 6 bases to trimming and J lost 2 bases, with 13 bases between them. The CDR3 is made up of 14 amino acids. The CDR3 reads CASSGDRLQETQYF. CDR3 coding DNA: TGTGCCAGCAGCGGTGACAGGCTACAAGAGACCCAGTACTTC.

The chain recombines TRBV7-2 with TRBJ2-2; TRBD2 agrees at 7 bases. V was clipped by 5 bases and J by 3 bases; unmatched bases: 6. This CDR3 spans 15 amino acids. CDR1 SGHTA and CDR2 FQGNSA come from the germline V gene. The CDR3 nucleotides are TGTGCCAGCAGCAGCCGCGGGAGTTACACCGGGGAGCTGTTTTTT. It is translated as CASSSRGSYTGELFF.

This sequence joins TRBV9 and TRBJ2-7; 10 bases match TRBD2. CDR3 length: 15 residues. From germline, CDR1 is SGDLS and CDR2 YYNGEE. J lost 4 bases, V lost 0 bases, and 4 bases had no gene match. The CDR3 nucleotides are TGTGCCAGCAGCGTAGGGCTAGCGGGGGTATACGAGCAGTACTTC. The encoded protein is CASSVGLAGVYEQYF. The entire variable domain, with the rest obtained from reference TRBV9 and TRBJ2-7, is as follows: DSGVTQTPKHLITATGQRVTLRCSPRSGDLSVYWYQQSLDQGLQFLIQYYNGEERAKGNILERFSAQQFPDLHSELNLSSLELGDSALYFCASSVGLAGVYEQYFGPGTRLTVT.

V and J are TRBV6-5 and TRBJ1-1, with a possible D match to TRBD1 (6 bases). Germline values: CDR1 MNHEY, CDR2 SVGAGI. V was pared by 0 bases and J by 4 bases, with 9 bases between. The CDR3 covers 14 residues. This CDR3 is CASSYSRQVTEAFF. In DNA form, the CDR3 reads TGTGCCAGCAGTTACTCGAGACAGGTCACTGAAGCTTTCTTT.

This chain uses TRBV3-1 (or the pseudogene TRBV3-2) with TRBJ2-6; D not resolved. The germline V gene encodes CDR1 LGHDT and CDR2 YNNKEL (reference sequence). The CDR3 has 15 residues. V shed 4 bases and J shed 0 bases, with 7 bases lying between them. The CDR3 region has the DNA TGTGCCAGCAGCCCTGTCCGCTCTGGGGCCAACGTCCTGACTTTC. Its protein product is CASSPVRSGANVLTF.

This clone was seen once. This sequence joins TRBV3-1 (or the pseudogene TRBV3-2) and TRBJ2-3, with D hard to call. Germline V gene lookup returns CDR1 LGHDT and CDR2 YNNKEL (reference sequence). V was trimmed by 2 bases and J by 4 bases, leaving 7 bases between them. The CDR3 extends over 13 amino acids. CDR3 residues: CASSQSTPDTQYF. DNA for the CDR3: TGTGCCAGCAGCCAATCAACACCAGATACGCAGTATTTT.

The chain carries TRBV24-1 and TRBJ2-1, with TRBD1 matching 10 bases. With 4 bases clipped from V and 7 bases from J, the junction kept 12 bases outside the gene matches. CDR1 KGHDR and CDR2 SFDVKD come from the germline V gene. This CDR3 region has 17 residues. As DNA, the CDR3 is TGTGCCACCAGTGACACAAAACGGGACAGGGGAGCAAATGAGCAGTTCTTC. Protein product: CATSDTKRDRGANEQFF.

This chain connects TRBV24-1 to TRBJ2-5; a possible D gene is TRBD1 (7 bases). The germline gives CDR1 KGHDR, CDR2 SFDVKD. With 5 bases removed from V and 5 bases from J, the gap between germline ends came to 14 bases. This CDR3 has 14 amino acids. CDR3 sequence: CATSVGRGRETQYF. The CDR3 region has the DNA TGTGCCACCAGTGTCGGCAGGGGGAGGGAGACCCAGTACTTC.